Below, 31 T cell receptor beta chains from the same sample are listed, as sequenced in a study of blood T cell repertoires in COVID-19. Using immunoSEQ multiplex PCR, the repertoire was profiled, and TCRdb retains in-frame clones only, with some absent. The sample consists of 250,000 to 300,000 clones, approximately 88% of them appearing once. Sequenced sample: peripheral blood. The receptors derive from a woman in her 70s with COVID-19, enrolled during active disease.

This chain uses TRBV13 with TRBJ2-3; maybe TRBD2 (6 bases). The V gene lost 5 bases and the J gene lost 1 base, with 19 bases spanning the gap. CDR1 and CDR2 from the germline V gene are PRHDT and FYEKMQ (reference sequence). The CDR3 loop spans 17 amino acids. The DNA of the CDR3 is TGTGCCAGCAGCGCGGGGAACAACCCAGTCCGCACAGATACGCAGTATTTT. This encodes CASSAGNNPVRTDTQYF.

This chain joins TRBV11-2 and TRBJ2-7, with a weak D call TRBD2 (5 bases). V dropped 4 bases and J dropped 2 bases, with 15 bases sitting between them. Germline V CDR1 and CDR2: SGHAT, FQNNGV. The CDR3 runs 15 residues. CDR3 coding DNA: TGTGCCAGCAGCTCGGCGACGGGATCTGCCTACGAGCAGTACTTC. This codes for CASSSATGSAYEQYF.

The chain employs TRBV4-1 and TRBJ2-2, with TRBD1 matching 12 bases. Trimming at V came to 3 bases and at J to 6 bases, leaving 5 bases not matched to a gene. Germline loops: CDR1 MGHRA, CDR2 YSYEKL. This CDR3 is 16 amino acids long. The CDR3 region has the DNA TGCGCCAGCAGCCAGGGACAGGGGGCTGGATCCGGGGAGCTGTTTTTT. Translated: CASSQGQGAGSGELFF.

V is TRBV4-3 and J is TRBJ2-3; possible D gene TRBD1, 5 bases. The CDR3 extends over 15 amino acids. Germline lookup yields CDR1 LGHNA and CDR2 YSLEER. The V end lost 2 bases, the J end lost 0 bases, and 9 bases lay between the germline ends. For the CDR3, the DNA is TGCGCCAGCAGCCAACGACAGTCTAGCACAGATACGCAGTATTTT. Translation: CASSQRQSSTDTQYF.

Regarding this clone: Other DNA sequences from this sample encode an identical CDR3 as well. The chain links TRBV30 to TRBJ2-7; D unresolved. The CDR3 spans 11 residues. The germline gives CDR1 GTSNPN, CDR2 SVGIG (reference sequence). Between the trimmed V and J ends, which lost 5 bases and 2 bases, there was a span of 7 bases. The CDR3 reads CAWSLAYEQYF. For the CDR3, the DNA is TGTGCCTGGTCCCTTGCCTACGAGCAGTACTTC. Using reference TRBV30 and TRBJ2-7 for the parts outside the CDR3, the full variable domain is SQTIHQWPATLVQPVGSPLSLECTVEGTSNPNLYWYRQAAGRGLQLLFYSVGIGQISSEVPQNLSASRPQDRQFILSSKKLLLSDSGFYLCAWSLAYEQYFGPGTRLTVT.

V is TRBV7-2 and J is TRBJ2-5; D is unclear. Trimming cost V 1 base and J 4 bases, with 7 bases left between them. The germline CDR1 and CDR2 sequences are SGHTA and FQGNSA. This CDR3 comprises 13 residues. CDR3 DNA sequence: TGTGCCAGCAGCTTAGACTGGTCAGAGACCCAGTACTTC. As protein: CASSLDWSETQYF.

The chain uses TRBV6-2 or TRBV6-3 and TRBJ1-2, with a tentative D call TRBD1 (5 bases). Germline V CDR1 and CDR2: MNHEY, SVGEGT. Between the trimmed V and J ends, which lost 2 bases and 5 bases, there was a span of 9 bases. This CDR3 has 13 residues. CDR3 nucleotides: TGTGCCAGCAGTTACGAAGGGGTTTATGGCTACACCTTC. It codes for CASSYEGVYGYTF.

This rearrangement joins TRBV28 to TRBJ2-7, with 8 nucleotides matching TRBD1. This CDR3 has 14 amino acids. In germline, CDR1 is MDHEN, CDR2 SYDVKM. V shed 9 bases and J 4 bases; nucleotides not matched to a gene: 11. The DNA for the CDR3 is TGTGCCAGTAGGGCCTCAGGGGGCACTTACGAGCAGTACTTC. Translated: CASRASGGTYEQYF.

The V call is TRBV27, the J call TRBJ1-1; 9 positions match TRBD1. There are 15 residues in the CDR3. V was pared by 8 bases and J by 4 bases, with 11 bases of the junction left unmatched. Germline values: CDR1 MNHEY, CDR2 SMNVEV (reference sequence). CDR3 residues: CASGLQGARGTEAFF. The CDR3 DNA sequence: TGTGCCAGCGGCCTACAGGGGGCAAGGGGCACTGAAGCTTTCTTT.

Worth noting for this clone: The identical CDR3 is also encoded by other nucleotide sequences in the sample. CDR3 region: CASSPSGSSYNEQFF. Here the CDR3 DNA reads TGCGCCAGCAGCCCGAGCGGGAGTTCCTACAATGAGCAGTTCTTC. The V call is TRBV4-1, the J call TRBJ2-1, with TRBD2 matching over 8 bases. After removal of 4 bases from V and 1 base from J, the junction contained 3 bases not matched to a gene. CDR1 and CDR2 from the germline V gene are MGHRA and YSYEKL. This CDR3 is 15 amino acids long.

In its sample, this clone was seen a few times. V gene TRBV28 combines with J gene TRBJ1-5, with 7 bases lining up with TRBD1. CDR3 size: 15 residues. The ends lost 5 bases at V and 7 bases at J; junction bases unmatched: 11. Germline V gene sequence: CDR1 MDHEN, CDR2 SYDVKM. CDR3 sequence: CASSVTGSVQQPQHF. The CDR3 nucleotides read TGTGCCAGCAGTGTGACAGGGTCGGTTCAACAGCCCCAGCATTTT.

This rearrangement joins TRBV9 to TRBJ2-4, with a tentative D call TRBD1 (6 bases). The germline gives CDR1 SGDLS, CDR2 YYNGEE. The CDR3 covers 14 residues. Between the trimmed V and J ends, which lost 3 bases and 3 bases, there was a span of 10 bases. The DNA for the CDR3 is TGTGCCAGCAGCGCCGGGGACAACAAAAACATTCAGTACTTC. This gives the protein CASSAGDNKNIQYF.

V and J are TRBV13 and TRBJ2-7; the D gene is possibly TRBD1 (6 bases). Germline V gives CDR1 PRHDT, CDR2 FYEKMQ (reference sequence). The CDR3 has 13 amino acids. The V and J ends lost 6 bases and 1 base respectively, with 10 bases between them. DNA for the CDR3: TGTGCCAGCAGTCGTGGACAGTCCTACGAGCAGTACTTC. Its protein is CASSRGQSYEQYF.

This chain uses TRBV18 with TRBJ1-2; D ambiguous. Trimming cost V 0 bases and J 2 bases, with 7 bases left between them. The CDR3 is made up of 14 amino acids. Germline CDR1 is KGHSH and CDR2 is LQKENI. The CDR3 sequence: CASSPPAVNYGYTF. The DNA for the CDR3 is TGTGCCAGCTCACCACCAGCGGTGAACTATGGCTACACCTTC.

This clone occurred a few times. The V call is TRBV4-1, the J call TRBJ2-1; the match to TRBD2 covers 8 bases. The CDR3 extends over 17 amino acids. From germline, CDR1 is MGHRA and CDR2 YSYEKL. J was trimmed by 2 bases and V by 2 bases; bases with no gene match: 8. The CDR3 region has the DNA TGCGCCAGCAGCCAACCTCCAGGACTAGCTCCCTACAATGAGCAGTTCTTC. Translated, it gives CASSQPPGLAPYNEQFF.

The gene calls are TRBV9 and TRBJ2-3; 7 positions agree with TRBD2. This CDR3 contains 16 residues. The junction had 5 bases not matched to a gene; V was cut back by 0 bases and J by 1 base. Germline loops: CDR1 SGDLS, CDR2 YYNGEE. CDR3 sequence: CASSVDVGGGTDTQYF. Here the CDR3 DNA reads TGTGCCAGCAGCGTAGACGTGGGAGGGGGCACAGATACGCAGTATTTT.

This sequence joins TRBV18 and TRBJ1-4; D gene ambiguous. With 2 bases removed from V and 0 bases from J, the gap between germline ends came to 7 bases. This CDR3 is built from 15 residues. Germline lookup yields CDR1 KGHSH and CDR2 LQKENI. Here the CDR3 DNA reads TGTGCCAGCTCACCAATGGAGTCAACTAATGAAAAACTGTTTTTT. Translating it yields CASSPMESTNEKLFF.

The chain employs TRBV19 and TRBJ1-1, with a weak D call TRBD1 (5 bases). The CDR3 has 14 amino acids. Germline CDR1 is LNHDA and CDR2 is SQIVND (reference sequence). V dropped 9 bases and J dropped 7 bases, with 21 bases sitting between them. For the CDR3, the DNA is TGTGCCAGCAATGGGGGGGGTTCCTCTCTTGAAGCTTTCTTT. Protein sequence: CASNGGGSSLEAFF.

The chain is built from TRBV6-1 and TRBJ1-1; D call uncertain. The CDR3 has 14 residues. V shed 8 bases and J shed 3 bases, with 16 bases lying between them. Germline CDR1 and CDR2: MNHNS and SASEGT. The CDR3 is CASRGRSWDTEAFF. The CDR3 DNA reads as TGTGCCAGCCGTGGAAGGAGCTGGGACACTGAAGCTTTCTTT.

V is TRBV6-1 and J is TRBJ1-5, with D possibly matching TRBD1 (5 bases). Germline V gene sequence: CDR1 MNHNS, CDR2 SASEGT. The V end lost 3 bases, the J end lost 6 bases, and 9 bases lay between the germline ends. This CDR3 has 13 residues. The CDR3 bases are TGTGCCAGCAGTGATCTGGGGCGTCAGCCCCAGCATTTT. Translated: CASSDLGRQPQHF.

The CDR3 region is CASSFGSSAPYGYTF. As DNA, the CDR3 is TGTGCCAGCAGCTTTGGTAGTAGCGCCCCGTATGGCTACACCTTC. The rearrangement uses TRBV5-6 and TRBJ1-2; D gene ambiguous. Germline CDR1 and CDR2: SGHDT and YYEEEE. This CDR3 region has 15 residues. V gave up 2 bases and J gave up 5 bases, with 16 bases separating them.

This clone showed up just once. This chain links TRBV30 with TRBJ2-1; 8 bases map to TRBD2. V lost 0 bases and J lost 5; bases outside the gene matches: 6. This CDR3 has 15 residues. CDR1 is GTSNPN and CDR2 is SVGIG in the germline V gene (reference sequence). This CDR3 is CAWSVRLAGDNEQFF. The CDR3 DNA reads TGTGCCTGGAGTGTACGGCTAGCGGGTGACAATGAGCAGTTCTTC.

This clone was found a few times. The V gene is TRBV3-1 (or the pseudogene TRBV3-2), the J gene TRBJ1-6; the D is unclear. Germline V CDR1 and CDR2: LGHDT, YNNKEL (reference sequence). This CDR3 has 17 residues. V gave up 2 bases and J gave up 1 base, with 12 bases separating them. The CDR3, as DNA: TGTGCCAGCAGCCAATACACCGGAGGGTCCTATAATTCACCCCTCCACTTT. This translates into CASSQYTGGSYNSPLHF.

The CDR3 nucleotides are TGTGCCATCAGTGAGCCCGACACAGGGGGCTTTAATCAGCCCCAGCATTTT. It encodes CAISEPDTGGFNQPQHF. The genes are TRBV10-3 and TRBJ1-5; 9 positions match TRBD1. The CDR3 runs to 17 residues. V trimming: 2 bases; J trimming: 4 bases; junction bases outside the gene matches: 9. Germline assignment: CDR1 ENHRY and CDR2 SYGVKD.

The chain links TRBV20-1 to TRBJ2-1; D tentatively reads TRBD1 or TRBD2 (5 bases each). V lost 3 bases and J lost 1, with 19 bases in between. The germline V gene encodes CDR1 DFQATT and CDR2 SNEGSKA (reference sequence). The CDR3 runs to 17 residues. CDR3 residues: CSASGTGAGKSYNEQFF. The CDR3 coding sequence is TGCAGTGCTAGTGGGACGGGCGCCGGGAAGTCCTACAATGAGCAGTTCTTC.

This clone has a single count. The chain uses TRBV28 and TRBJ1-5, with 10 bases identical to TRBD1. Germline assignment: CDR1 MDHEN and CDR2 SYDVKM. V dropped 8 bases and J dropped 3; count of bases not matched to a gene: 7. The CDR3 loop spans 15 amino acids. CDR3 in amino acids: CASAPGTGDNQPQHF. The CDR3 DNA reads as TGTGCCAGCGCCCCGGGGACAGGGGACAATCAGCCCCAGCATTTT.

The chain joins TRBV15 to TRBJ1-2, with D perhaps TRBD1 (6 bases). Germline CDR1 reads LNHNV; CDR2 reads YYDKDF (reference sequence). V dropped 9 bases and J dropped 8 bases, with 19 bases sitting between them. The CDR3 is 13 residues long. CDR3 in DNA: TGTGCCACGAGGGGGACCGGTGGGGAAGGCTACACCTTC. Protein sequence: CATRGTGGEGYTF.

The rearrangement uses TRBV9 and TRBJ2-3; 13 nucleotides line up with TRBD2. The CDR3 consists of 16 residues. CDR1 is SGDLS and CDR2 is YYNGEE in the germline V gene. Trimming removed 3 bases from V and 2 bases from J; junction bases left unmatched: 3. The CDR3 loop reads CASSAGTSGTTDTQYF. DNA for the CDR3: TGTGCCAGCAGCGCCGGGACTAGCGGGACCACAGATACGCAGTATTTT.

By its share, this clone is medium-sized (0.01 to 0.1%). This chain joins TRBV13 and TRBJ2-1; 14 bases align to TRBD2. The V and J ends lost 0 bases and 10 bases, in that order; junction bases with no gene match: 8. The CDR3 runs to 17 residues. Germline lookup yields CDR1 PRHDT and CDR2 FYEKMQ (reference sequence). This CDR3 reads CASSLGRGTSGSREQFF. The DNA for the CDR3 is TGTGCCAGCAGCTTAGGTCGTGGGACTAGCGGGAGCAGGGAGCAGTTCTTC. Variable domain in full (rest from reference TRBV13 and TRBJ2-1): AAGVIQSPRHLIKEKRETATLKCYPIPRHDTVYWYQQGPGQDPQFLISFYEKMQSDKGSIPDRFSAQQFSDYHSELNMSSLELGDSALYFCASSLGRGTSGSREQFFGPGTRLTVL.

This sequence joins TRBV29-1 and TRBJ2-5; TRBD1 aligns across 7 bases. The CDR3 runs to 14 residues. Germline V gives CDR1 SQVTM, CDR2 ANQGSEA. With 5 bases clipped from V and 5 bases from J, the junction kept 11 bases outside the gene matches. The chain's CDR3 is CSVRGRGGRETQYF. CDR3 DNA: TGCAGCGTTAGGGGGAGAGGGGGCCGGGAGACCCAGTACTTC.

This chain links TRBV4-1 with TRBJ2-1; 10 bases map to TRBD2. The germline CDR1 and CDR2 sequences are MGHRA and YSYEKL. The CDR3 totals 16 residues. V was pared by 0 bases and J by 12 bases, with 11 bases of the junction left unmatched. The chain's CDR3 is CASSQERLAGPIVQFF. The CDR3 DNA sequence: TGCGCCAGCAGCCAAGAGCGACTAGCGGGCCCCATTGTGCAGTTCTTC.